This paragraph reports one TCR beta chain. The assay was immunoSEQ multiplex PCR, and TCRdb's table has in-frame clones only and misses some. The data show about 180,000 clones, roughly 82% seen once. In Cohort 3, a recovered donor had either two negative PCRs, clearance, or symptom resolution. The sample originates from a study of blood T cell repertoires in COVID-19. V was clipped by 5 bases and J by 0 bases, with 14 bases between them. There are 17 residues in the CDR3. CDR1 is MDHEN and CDR2 is SYDVKM in the germline V gene. This chain links TRBV28 with TRBJ1-6; no clear D gene. The TCR sequence derives from a man in his fifties who had recovered from COVID-19. Specimen: PBMCs or T cells enriched from blood (not recorded which). The CDR3: CASSPTRVSSYNSPLHF. In DNA, the CDR3 is TGTGCCAGCAGTCCCACTCGGGTGAGCTCCTATAATTCACCCCTCCACTTT. The variable domain in full, with the rest retrieved from reference TRBV28 and TRBJ1-6, is DVKVTQSSRYLVKRTGEKVFLECVQDMDHENMFWYRQDPGLGLRLIYFSYDVKMKEKGDIPEGYSVSREKKERFSLILESASTNQTSMYLCASSPTRVSSYNSPLHFGNGTRLTVT.